Listed below are T cell receptor beta chains from one sample, sequenced in a study of regulatory T cells in long-lasting Graves disease. TCRdb reprocessed the multiplex PCR reads with MiXCR, giving one entry per CDR3 protein. The sample lists 350,000 to 550,000 distinct CDR3 sequences; approximately 14% were seen once. The data also belong to a second study, concerning T cells in Graves' hyperthyroidism and ophthalmopathy.

The sequences come from peripheral blood mononuclear cells (PBMCs), collected at new diagnosis, from a patient treated with antithyroid drugs. All receptors derive from a woman aged 50 to 65 with Graves disease. Both conserved end residues are part of each CDR3. The D gene is left open where the match is weak. Not every row has a clone size; where given, it reads once, few, many or a size class.

abundance: many; d_gene: NA; v_gene: TRBV30; j_gene: TRBJ1-5; CDR3aa: CAWSRGTANQPQHF; CDR3nt: TGTGCCTGGAGTAGGGGAACAGCGAATCAGCCCCAGCATTTT
abundance: many; d_gene: NA; v_gene: TRBV5-1; j_gene: TRBJ1-1; CDR3aa: CASSRLGGNTEAFF; CDR3nt: TGCGCCAGCAGCCGCCTGGGCGGGAACACTGAAGCTTTCTTT
abundance: few; d_gene: NA; v_gene: TRBV7-8; j_gene: TRBJ2-7; CDR3aa: CASSLDLRYRDYEQYF; CDR3nt: TGTGCCAGCAGCTTAGATTTGAGATACAGAGACTACGAGCAGTACTTC
abundance: many; d_gene: TRBD2; v_gene: TRBV7-2; j_gene: TRBJ2-1; CDR3aa: CASRRTSGTYSYNEQFF; CDR3nt: TGTGCCAGCAGGAGGACTAGCGGGACGTACTCCTACAATGAGCAGTTCTTC
abundance: NA; d_gene: NA; v_gene: TRBV18; j_gene: TRBJ2-6; CDR3aa: CASSPEQGSGANVLTF; CDR3nt: TGTGCCAGCTCACCCGAACAGGGATCTGGGGCCAACGTCCTGACTTTC
abundance: many; d_gene: NA; v_gene: TRBV2; j_gene: TRBJ2-3; CDR3aa: CASSALADTQYF; CDR3nt: TGTGCCAGCAGTGCTTTAGCGGATACGCAGTATTTT
abundance: NA; d_gene: TRBD2; v_gene: TRBV28; j_gene: TRBJ2-7; CDR3aa: CASITNGRGLATYEQYF; CDR3nt: TGTGCCAGCATCACCAACGGGCGGGGACTAGCAACCTACGAGCAGTACTTC
abundance: NA; d_gene: TRBD2; v_gene: TRBV3-1; j_gene: TRBJ2-1; CDR3aa: CASSPFVGTSEYNEQFF; CDR3nt: TGTGCCAGCAGCCCGTTTGTAGGGACTAGCGAATACAATGAGCAGTTCTTC
abundance: NA; d_gene: TRBD1; v_gene: TRBV6-1; j_gene: TRBJ1-4; CDR3aa: CASTANRQGTVSTNEKLFF; CDR3nt: TGTGCCAGCACTGCCAATCGACAGGGTACGGTGTCAACTAATGAAAAACTGTTTTTT
abundance: many; d_gene: NA; v_gene: TRBV28; j_gene: TRBJ2-7; CDR3aa: CASSLVAGTHYEQYF; CDR3nt: TGTGCCAGCAGTTTAGTGGCAGGGACCCACTACGAGCAGTACTTC
abundance: many; d_gene: NA; v_gene: TRBV5-1; j_gene: TRBJ2-7; CDR3aa: CASSFGQGMVEQYF; CDR3nt: TGCGCCAGCAGCTTCGGCCAGGGTATGGTCGAGCAGTACTTC
abundance: many; d_gene: NA; v_gene: TRBV12-3/TRBV12-4; j_gene: TRBJ2-2; CDR3aa: CASSPQGLNTGELFF; CDR3nt: TGTGCCAGCAGTCCACAGGGTTTGAACACCGGGGAGCTGTTTTTT
abundance: few; d_gene: NA; v_gene: TRBV9; j_gene: TRBJ2-6; CDR3aa: CASSFFRESSGANVLTF; CDR3nt: TGTGCCAGCAGCTTTTTCCGGGAAAGCTCTGGGGCCAACGTCCTGACTTTC
abundance: few; d_gene: TRBD1; v_gene: TRBV10-3; j_gene: TRBJ2-1; CDR3aa: CAISRDRGPYNEQFF; CDR3nt: TGTGCCATCAGCAGGGACAGGGGGCCCTACAATGAGCAGTTCTTC
abundance: NA; d_gene: TRBD2; v_gene: TRBV28; j_gene: TRBJ2-7; CDR3aa: CASTSSGSYEQYF; CDR3nt: TGTGCCAGCACATCTAGCGGGAGCTACGAGCAGTACTTC
abundance: many; d_gene: TRBD2; v_gene: TRBV12-3/TRBV12-4; j_gene: TRBJ2-1; CDR3aa: CASSLGSGGGNEQFF; CDR3nt: TGTGCCAGCAGCTTAGGGTCGGGGGGTGGCAATGAGCAGTTCTTC
abundance: many; d_gene: TRBD2; v_gene: TRBV3-1; j_gene: TRBJ2-5; CDR3aa: CASSQGLAGGPEIETQYF; CDR3nt: TGTGCCAGCAGCCAAGGACTAGCGGGAGGCCCGGAGATAGAGACCCAGTACTTC
abundance: NA; d_gene: TRBD1; v_gene: TRBV25-1; j_gene: TRBJ1-2; CDR3aa: CAAQGALLDGYGYTF; CDR3nt: TGTGCCGCACAGGGGGCTCTCTTAGACGGCTATGGCTACACCTTC
abundance: few; d_gene: NA; v_gene: TRBV5-4; j_gene: TRBJ2-5; CDR3aa: CASSLFGTQYF; CDR3nt: TGTGCCAGCAGCCTTTTTGGGACCCAGTACTTC
abundance: many; d_gene: TRBD2; v_gene: TRBV27; j_gene: TRBJ2-1; CDR3aa: CASSLASGNANEQFF; CDR3nt: TGTGCCAGCAGTTTGGCTAGCGGGAACGCCAATGAGCAGTTCTTC
abundance: few; d_gene: TRBD2; v_gene: TRBV28; j_gene: TRBJ2-2; CDR3aa: CASSRTSGDTGELFF; CDR3nt: TGTGCCAGCAGCAGGACTAGCGGGGACACCGGGGAGCTGTTTTTT
abundance: many; d_gene: NA; v_gene: TRBV6-5; j_gene: TRBJ1-5; CDR3aa: CASSYSIDRGQPQHF; CDR3nt: TGTGCCAGCAGTTACTCAATCGACCGGGGTCAGCCCCAGCATTTT
abundance: many; d_gene: TRBD1; v_gene: TRBV29-1; j_gene: TRBJ2-1; CDR3aa: CSVYQGAYEQFF; CDR3nt: TGCAGCGTTTACCAGGGGGCATATGAGCAGTTCTTC
abundance: many; d_gene: TRBD2; v_gene: TRBV5-1; j_gene: TRBJ2-1; CDR3aa: CASSLDQRENNEQFF; CDR3nt: TGCGCCAGCAGCTTGGACCAGCGGGAGAACAATGAGCAGTTCTTC
abundance: few; d_gene: NA; v_gene: TRBV9; j_gene: TRBJ2-2; CDR3aa: CASSVVPGGNTGELFF; CDR3nt: TGTGCCAGCAGCGTAGTTCCCGGGGGGAACACCGGGGAGCTGTTTTTT
abundance: few; d_gene: TRBD1; v_gene: TRBV4-1; j_gene: TRBJ2-1; CDR3aa: CASSSVKGEQGGSYNEQFF; CDR3nt: TGCGCCAGCAGCTCAGTTAAAGGGGAACAGGGGGGCTCCTACAATGAGCAGTTCTTC
abundance: few; d_gene: TRBD2; v_gene: TRBV5-1; j_gene: TRBJ2-1; CDR3aa: CASGTSGRSEQFF; CDR3nt: TGCGCCAGCGGGACTAGCGGGAGGAGTGAGCAGTTCTTC
abundance: many; d_gene: NA; v_gene: TRBV6-2/TRBV6-3; j_gene: TRBJ1-1; CDR3aa: CASSEGSGTEAFF; CDR3nt: TGTGCCAGCAGTGAAGGATCCGGCACTGAAGCTTTCTTT
abundance: NA; d_gene: NA; v_gene: TRBV29-1; j_gene: TRBJ2-5; CDR3aa: CSVAGETQYF; CDR3nt: TGCAGCGTTGCAGGGGAGACCCAGTACTTC
abundance: many; d_gene: TRBD2; v_gene: TRBV5-1; j_gene: TRBJ2-1; CDR3aa: CASSFGREGGEQFF; CDR3nt: TGCGCCAGCAGCTTCGGGCGGGAGGGAGGTGAGCAGTTCTTC
abundance: many; d_gene: TRBD2; v_gene: TRBV20-1; j_gene: TRBJ2-1; CDR3aa: CSAGGSGRASSYNEQFF; CDR3nt: TGCAGTGCGGGGGGTAGCGGGAGGGCTAGCTCCTACAATGAGCAGTTCTTC
abundance: NA; d_gene: NA; v_gene: TRBV19; j_gene: TRBJ2-1; CDR3aa: CASSWGTGPYNEQFF; CDR3nt: TGTGCCAGTAGCTGGGGCACCGGACCTTACAATGAGCAGTTCTTC
abundance: many; d_gene: NA; v_gene: TRBV12-3/TRBV12-4; j_gene: TRBJ1-1; CDR3aa: CASSPESGAFF; CDR3nt: TGTGCCAGCAGCCCAGAAAGCGGGGCTTTCTTT
abundance: many; d_gene: NA; v_gene: TRBV28; j_gene: TRBJ2-1; CDR3aa: CASTFGGGTYNEQFF; CDR3nt: TGTGCCAGCACCTTCGGGGGTGGAACCTACAATGAGCAGTTCTTC
abundance: few; d_gene: NA; v_gene: TRBV29-1; j_gene: TRBJ2-1; CDR3aa: CSVAGVQTYNEQFF; CDR3nt: TGCAGCGTTGCGGGGGTTCAGACCTACAATGAGCAGTTCTTC
abundance: many; d_gene: TRBD2; v_gene: TRBV6-2/TRBV6-3; j_gene: TRBJ2-7; CDR3aa: CASSYSKRETFHEQYF; CDR3nt: TGTGCCAGCAGTTACTCCAAGCGGGAGACCTTCCACGAGCAGTACTTC
abundance: few; d_gene: TRBD2; v_gene: TRBV5-6; j_gene: TRBJ2-2; CDR3aa: CASGEGVAGLTGELFF; CDR3nt: TGTGCCAGCGGGGAGGGCGTAGCGGGCCTCACCGGGGAGCTGTTTTTT
abundance: NA; d_gene: NA; v_gene: TRBV5-1; j_gene: TRBJ1-1; CDR3aa: CASSLGARRAFF; CDR3nt: TGCGCCAGCAGCCTCGGGGCAAGGCGAGCTTTCTTT
abundance: few; d_gene: TRBD1; v_gene: TRBV29-1; j_gene: TRBJ2-6; CDR3aa: CSVMLRGRGANVLTF; CDR3nt: TGCAGCGTTATGCTTAGGGGGCGCGGGGCCAACGTCCTGACTTTC
abundance: many; d_gene: TRBD1; v_gene: TRBV5-6; j_gene: TRBJ2-1; CDR3aa: CASSVTGHEQFF; CDR3nt: TGTGCCAGCAGCGTGACAGGGCATGAGCAGTTCTTC
abundance: many; d_gene: TRBD1; v_gene: TRBV12-3/TRBV12-4; j_gene: TRBJ2-3; CDR3aa: CASSWGQGVTDTQYF; CDR3nt: TGTGCCAGCAGCTGGGGACAGGGGGTGACAGATACGCAGTATTTT
abundance: many; d_gene: TRBD1; v_gene: TRBV28; j_gene: TRBJ2-5; CDR3aa: CASHPIPTGGSQETQYF; CDR3nt: TGTGCCAGCCACCCCATTCCCACAGGGGGCTCCCAAGAGACCCAGTACTTC
abundance: many; d_gene: TRBD1; v_gene: TRBV29-1; j_gene: TRBJ1-2; CDR3aa: CSVEPQGGYGYTF; CDR3nt: TGCAGCGTTGAGCCACAGGGGGGCTATGGCTACACCTTC
abundance: few; d_gene: TRBD2; v_gene: TRBV7-3; j_gene: TRBJ2-1; CDR3aa: CASSSPTSGRAGEQFF; CDR3nt: TGTGCCAGCAGCTCCCCGACTAGCGGGAGGGCCGGGGAGCAGTTCTTC
abundance: many; d_gene: TRBD1; v_gene: TRBV28; j_gene: TRBJ2-6; CDR3aa: CASSLIQGADSSGANVLTF; CDR3nt: TGTGCCAGCAGCCTAATACAGGGGGCGGATTCCTCTGGGGCCAACGTCCTGACTTTC
abundance: NA; d_gene: TRBD1; v_gene: TRBV30; j_gene: TRBJ1-5; CDR3aa: CAWSLPYPGGGSNQPQHF; CDR3nt: TGTGCCTGGAGTCTCCCTTATCCAGGGGGAGGGAGCAATCAGCCCCAGCATTTT
abundance: NA; d_gene: NA; v_gene: TRBV9; j_gene: TRBJ2-7; CDR3aa: CASSSRGGPDYEQYF; CDR3nt: TGTGCCAGCAGCTCCCGGGGCGGCCCGGACTACGAGCAGTACTTC